This T cell receptor beta chain was profiled in a study of Tregs in tolerant kidney transplant recipients. The CDR3 is 16 amino acids. CDR1 is SGHTA, CDR2 FQGNSA, per germline. V lost 5 bases and J lost 8, with 22 bases in between. The study, taken as a whole, reports: Changing PCR primers prevented nucleotide comparison between some patients' samples. Few patients were studied, so findings need validation in larger groups.

Thawed PBMCs were FACS-sorted into unstimulated CD4+CD25+CD127- regulatory T cells, CD4+CD25- non-regulatory cells, CD4 and CD8 cells. With regard to this clone: Its antigen is still unknown.

Repertoires were generated with immunoSEQ multiplex PCR, while TCRdb's copy carries only in-frame clones and drops some. The table includes about 64,000 clones, approximately 98% detected once. The chain recombines TRBV7-2 with TRBJ2-1; possible D gene TRBD2, 7 bases. This clonotype was obtained from a human donor who received a combined kidney and bone marrow transplant. This sample comprised Tregs from blood, obtained before the transplant. The CDR3, as DNA: TGTGCCAGCAGCGGCTGGTGGGGGGGCCTAAGGGATGAGCAGTTCTTC. Its protein is CASSGWWGGLRDEQFF.